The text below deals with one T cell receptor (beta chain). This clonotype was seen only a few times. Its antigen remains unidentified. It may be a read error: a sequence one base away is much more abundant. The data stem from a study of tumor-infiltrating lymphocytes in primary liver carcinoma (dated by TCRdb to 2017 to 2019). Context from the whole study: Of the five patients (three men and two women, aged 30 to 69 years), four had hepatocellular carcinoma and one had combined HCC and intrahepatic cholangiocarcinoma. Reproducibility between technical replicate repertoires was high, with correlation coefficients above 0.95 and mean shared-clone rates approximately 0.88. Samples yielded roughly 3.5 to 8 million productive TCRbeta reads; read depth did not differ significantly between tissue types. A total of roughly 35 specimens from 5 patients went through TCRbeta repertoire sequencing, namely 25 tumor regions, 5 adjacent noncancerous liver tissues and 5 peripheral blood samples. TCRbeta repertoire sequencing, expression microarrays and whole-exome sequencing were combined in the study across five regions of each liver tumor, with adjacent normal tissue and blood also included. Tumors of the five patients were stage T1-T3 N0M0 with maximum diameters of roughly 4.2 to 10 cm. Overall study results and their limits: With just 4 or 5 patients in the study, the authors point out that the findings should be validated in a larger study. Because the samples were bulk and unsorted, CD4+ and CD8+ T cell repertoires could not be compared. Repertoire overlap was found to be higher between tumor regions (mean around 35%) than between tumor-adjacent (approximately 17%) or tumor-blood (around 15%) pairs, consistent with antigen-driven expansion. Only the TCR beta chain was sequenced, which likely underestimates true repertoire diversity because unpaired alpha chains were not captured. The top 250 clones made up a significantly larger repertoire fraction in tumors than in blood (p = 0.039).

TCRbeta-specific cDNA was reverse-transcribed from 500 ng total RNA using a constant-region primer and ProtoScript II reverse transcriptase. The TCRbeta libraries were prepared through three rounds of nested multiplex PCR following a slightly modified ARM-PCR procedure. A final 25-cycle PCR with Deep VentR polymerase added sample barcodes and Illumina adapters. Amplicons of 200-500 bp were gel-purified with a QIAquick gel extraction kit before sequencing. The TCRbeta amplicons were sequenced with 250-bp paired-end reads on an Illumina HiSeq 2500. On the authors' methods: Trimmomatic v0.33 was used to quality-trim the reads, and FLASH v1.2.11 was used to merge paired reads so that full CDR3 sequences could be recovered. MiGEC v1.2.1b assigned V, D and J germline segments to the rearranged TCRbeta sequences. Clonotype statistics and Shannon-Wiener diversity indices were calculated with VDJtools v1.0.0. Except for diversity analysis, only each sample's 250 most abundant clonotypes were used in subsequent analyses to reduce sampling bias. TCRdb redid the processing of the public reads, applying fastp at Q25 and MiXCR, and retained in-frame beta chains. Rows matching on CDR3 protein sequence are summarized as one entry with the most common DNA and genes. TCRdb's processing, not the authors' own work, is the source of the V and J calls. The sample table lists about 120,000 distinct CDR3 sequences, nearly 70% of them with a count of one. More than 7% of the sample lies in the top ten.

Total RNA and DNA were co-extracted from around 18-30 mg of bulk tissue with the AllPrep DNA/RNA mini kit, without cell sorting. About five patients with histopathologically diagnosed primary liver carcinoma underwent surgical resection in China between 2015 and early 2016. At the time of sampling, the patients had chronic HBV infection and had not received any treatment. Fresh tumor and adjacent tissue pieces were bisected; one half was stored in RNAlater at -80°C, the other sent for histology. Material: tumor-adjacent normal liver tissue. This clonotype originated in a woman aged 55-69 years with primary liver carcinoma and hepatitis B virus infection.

The DNA sequence is as follows: TGCGCCAGCAGCTCGGGGGACAGGGCACAACCTAGCACAGATACGCAGTATTTT. It translates to CASSSGDRAQPSTDTQYF. The rearranged chain carries TRBV5-1 and TRBJ2-3; the junction holds 9 bases that match TRBD1. The CDR1 and CDR2 encoded by the germline V gene are SGHRS and YFSETQ. V has 3 bases trimmed and J has 0 bases trimmed; junction bases matching no gene number 11. Taken from cysteine to phenylalanine, the CDR3 has 18 residues. Of the read, only the CDR3 DNA is kept; its 54 bases are in frame from base 1.